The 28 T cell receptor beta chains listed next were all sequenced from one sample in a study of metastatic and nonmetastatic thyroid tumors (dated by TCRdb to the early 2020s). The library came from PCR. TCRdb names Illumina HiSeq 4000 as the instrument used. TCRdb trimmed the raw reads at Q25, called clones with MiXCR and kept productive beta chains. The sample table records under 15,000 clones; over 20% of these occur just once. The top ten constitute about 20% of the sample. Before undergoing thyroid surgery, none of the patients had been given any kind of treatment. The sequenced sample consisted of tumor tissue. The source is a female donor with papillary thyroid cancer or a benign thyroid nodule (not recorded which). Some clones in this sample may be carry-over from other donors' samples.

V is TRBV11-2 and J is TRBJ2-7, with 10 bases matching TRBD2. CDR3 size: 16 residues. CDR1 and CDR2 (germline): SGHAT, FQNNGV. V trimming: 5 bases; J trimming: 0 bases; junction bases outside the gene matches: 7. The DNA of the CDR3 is TGTGCCAGCAGCCCCGGGACTAGCGCCAGCTCCTACGAGCAGTACTTC. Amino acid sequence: CASSPGTSASSYEQYF.

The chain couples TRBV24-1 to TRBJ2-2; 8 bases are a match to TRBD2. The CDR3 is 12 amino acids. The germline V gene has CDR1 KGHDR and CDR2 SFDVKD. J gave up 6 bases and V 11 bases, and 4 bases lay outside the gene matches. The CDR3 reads CAMSSGSGELFF. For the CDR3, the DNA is TGTGCCATGTCTAGCGGGTCCGGGGAGCTGTTTTTT.

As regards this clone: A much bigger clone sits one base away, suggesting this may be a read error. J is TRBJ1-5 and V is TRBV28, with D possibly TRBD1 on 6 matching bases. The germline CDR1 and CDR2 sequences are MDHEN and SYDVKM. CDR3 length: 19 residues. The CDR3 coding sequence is TGTGCCAGCAGTTTAAAGGCGGACAGTTGGCAGGGGTTCTATCAGCCCCAGAATTTT. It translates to CASSLKADSWQGFYQPQNF.

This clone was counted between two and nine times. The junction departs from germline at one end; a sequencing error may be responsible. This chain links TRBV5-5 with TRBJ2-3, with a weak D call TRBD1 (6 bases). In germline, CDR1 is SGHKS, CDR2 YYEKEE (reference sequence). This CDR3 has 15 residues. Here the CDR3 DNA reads TGTGCCAGCAGCTTTTGGATGATGGGGGCGGATACACAGTATTTT. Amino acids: CASSFWMMGADTQYF.

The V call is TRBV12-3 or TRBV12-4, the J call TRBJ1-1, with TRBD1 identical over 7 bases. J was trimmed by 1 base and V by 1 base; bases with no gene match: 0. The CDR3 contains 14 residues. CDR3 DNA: TGTGCCAGCAGTTTAGGGACAGGGAACACTGAAGCTTTCTTT. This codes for CASSLGTGNTEAFF.

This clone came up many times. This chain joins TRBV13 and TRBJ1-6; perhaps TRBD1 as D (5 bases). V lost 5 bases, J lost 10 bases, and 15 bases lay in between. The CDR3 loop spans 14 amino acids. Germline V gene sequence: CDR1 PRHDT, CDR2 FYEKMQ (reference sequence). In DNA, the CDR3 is TGTGCCAGCAGCCTGGACCGAACAGGATCACCCCTCCACTTT. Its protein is CASSLDRTGSPLHF.

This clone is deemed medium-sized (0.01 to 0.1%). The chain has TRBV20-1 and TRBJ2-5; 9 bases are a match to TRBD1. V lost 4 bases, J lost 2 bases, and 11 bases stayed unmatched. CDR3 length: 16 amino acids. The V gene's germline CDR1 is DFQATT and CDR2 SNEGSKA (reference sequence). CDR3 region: CSATWAQGANQETQYF. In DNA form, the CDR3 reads TGCAGTGCTACCTGGGCACAGGGGGCTAATCAAGAGACCCAGTACTTC.

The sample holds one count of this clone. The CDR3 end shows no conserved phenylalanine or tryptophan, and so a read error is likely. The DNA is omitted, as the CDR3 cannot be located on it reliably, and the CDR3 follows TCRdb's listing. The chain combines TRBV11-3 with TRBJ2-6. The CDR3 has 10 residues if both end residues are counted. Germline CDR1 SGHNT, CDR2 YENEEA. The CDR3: CASSLVQGAV.

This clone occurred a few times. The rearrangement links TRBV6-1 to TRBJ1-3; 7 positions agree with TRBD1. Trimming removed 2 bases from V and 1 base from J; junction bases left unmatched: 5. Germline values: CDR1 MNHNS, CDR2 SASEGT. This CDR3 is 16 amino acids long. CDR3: CASSERAGGSGNTIYF. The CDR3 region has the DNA TGTGCCAGCAGTGAAAGGGCAGGGGGATCTGGAAACACCATATATTTT.

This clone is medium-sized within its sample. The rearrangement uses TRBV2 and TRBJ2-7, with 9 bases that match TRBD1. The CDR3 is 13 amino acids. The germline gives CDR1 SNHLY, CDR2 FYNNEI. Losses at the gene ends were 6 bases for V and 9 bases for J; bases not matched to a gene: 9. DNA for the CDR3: TGTGCCAGCAGCGGACAGGGGCCCTGGGCGCAGTACTTC. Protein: CASSGQGPWAQYF. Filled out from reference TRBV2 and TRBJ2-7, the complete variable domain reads EPEVTQTPSHQVTQMGQEVILRCVPISNHLYFYWYRQILGQKVEFLVSFYNNEISEKSEIFDDQFSVERPDGSNFTLKIRSTKLEDSAMYFCASSGQGPWAQYFGPGTRLTVT.

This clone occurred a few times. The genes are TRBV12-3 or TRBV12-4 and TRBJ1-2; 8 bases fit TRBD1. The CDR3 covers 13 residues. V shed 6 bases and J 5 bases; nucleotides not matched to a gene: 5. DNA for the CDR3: TGTGCCAGCAGGGACCAGGGGGCGTATGGCTACACCTTC. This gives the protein CASRDQGAYGYTF.

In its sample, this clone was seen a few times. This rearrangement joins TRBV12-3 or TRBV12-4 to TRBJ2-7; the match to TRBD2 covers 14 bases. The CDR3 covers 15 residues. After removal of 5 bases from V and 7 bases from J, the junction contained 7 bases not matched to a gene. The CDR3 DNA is TGTGCCAGCAGTCCGGGACTAGCGGGAGCTGGGGAGCAGTACTTC. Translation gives CASSPGLAGAGEQYF.

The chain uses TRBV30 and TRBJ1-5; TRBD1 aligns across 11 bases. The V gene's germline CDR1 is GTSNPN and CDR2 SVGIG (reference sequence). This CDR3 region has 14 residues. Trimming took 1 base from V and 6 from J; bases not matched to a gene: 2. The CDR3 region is CAWSGTGGSQPQHF. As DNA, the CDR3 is TGTGCCTGGAGTGGGACAGGGGGCTCTCAGCCCCAGCATTTT.

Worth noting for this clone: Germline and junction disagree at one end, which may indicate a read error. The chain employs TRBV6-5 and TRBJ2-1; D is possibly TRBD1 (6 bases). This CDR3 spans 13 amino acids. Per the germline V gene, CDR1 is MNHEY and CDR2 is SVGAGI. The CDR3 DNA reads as TGTTCCAGCATTTATCAACAGGGTGATGAGCAGTTCTTC. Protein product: CSSIYQQGDEQFF.

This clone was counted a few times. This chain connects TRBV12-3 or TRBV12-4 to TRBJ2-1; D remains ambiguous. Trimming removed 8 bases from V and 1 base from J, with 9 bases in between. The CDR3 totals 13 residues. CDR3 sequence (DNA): TGTGCCAGCGGATCCTCTTCCTACAATGAGCAGTTCTTC. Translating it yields CASGSSSYNEQFF.

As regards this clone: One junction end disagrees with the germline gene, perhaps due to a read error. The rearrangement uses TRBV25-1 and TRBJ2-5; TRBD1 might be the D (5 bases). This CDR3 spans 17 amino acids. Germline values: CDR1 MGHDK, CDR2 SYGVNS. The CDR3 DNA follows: TGTACCAGCAGTGTCTCTAACTTGGTGGGGCCCCAAGAGACCCAGTACTTC. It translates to CTSSVSNLVGPQETQYF.

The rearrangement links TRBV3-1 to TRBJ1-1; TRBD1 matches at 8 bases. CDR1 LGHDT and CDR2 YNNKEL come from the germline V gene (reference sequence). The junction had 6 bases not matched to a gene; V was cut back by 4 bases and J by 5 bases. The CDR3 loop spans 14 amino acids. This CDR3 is CASSRTGGGTEAFF. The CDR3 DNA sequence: TGTGCCAGCAGCCGAACAGGGGGGGGGACTGAAGCTTTCTTT. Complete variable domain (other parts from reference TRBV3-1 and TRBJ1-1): DTAVSQTPKYLVTQMGNDKSIKCEQNLGHDTMYWYKQDSKKFLKIMFSYNNKELIINETVPNRFSPKSPDKAHLNLHINSLELGDSAVYFCASSRTGGGTEAFFGQGTRLTVV.

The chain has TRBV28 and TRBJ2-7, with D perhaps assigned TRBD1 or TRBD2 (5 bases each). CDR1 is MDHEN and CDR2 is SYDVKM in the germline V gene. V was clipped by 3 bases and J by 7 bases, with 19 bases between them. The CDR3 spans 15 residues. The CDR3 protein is CASSLYRAGSGEQYF. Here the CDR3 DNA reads TGTGCCAGCAGTTTGTACCGAGCAGGGAGTGGAGAGCAGTACTTC.

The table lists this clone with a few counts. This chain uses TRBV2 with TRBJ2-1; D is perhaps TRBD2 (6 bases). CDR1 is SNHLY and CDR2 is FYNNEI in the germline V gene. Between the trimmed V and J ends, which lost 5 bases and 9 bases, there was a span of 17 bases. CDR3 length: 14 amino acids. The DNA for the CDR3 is TGTGCCAGCAGTTTTTTGGTAGCGGTTGGTGAGCAGTTCTTC. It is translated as CASSFLVAVGEQFF.

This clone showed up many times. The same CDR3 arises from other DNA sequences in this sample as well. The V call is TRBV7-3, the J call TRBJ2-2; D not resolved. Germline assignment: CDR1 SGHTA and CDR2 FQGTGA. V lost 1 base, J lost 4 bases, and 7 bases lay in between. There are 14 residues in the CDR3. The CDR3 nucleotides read TGTGCCAGCAGCTTAATCGGGCGCACCGGGGAGCTGTTTTTT. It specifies CASSLIGRTGELFF.

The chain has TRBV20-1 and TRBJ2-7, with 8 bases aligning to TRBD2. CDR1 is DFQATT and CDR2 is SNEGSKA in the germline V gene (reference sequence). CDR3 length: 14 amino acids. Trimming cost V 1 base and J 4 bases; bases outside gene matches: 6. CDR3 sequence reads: CSARGREGRYEQYF. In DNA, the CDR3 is TGCAGTGCTAGAGGACGGGAGGGGCGGTACGAGCAGTACTTC.

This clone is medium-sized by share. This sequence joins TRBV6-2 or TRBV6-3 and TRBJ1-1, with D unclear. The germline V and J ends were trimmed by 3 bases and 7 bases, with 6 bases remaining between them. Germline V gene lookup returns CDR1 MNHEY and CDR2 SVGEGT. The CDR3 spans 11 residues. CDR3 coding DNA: TGTGCCAGCAGTTATCAGGATGAAGCTTTCTTT. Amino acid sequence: CASSYQDEAFF.

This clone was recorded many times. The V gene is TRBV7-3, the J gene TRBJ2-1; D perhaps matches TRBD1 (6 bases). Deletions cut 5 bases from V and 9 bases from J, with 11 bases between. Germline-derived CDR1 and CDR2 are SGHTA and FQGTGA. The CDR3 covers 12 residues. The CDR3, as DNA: TGTGCCAGCAGCCGCCTAGGGGGTGAGCAGTTCTTC. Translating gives CASSRLGGEQFF.

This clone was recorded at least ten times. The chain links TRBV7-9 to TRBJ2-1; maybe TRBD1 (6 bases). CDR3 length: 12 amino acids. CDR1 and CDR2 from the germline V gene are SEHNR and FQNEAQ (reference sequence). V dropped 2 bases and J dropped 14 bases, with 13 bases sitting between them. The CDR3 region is CASSLFRGSKFF. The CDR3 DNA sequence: TGTGCCAGCAGCTTATTCAGGGGATCGAAGTTCTTC.

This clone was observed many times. The CDR3 reads CASSTYSRTGELFF. The CDR3 bases are TGTGCCAGCAGCACCTACTCTCGAACCGGGGAGCTGTTTTTT. The chain is built from TRBV7-9 and TRBJ2-2; unclear D gene. V lost 5 bases, J lost 5 bases, and 12 bases lay in between. The CDR3 contains 14 residues. Germline loops: CDR1 SEHNR, CDR2 FQNEAQ (reference sequence).

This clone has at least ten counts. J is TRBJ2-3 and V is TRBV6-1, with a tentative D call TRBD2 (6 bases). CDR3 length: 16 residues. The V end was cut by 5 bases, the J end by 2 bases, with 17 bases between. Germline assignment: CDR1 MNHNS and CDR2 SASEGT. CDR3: CASSFLTSPNTDTQYF. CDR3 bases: TGTGCCAGCAGTTTTTTGACTAGTCCTAACACAGATACGCAGTATTTT.

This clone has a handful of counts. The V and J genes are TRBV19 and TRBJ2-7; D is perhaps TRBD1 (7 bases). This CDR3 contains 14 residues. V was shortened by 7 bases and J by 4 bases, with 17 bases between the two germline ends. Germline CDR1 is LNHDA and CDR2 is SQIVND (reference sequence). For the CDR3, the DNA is TGTGCCAGTAAGAAACAGGGGACTCCATACGAGCAGTACTTC. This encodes CASKKQGTPYEQYF.

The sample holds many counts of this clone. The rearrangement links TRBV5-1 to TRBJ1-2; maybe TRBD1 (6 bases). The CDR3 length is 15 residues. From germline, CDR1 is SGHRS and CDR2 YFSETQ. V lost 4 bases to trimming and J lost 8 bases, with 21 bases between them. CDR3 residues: CASSPLGHGVRGYTF. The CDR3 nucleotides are TGCGCCAGCAGCCCACTGGGACACGGAGTTAGAGGCTACACCTTC.